This T cell receptor beta chain is from a study of blood T cell repertoires in COVID-19. Study summary: The United States, Italy and Spain supplied acute and convalescent COVID-19 samples.

In assigning cohorts, the study relied on participant-reported clinical history. Original processing methods: By means of reference gene primer amplification, nucleated cell counts were estimated. Libraries were prepared by immunoSEQ multiplex PCR; TCRdb keeps only in-frame clonotypes and omits some of them. V and J calls and clone size are as listed in that table; D and trimming were resolved from the DNA. Among 150,000 to 200,000 clones listed, more than 75% were seen once. Trimming took 5 bases from V and 9 from J; bases not matched to a gene: 10. Germline CDR1 and CDR2: MNHEY and SVGEGT. This CDR3 has 15 amino acids. This clone appeared a few times.

The specimen was PBMCs or T cells enriched from blood (not recorded which). The clonotype was recovered from a woman between 45 and 60 years old with acute COVID-19. The V gene is TRBV6-2 or TRBV6-3, the J gene TRBJ1-6; 7 bases are shared with TRBD1. CDR3 in DNA: TGTGCCAGCAGTAATACTCAGGGGGAAGGTTCACCCCTCCACTTT. This sequence encodes CASSNTQGEGSPLHF.